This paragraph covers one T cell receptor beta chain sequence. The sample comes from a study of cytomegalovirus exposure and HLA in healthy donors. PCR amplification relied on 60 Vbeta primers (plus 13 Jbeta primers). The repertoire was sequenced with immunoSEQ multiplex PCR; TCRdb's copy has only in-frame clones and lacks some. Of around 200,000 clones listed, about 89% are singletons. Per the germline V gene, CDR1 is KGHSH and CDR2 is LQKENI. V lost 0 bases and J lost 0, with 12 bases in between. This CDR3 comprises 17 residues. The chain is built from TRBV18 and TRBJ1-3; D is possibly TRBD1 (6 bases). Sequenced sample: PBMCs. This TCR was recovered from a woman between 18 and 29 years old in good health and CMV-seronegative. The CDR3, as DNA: TGTGCCAGCTCACCACCGAGCCAGGGGAGCTCTGGAAACACCATATATTTT. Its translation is CASSPPSQGSSGNTIYF.